This TCR beta chain was identified in a study of cytomegalovirus exposure and HLA in healthy donors. Study information: Unique TCRs numbering around 80 million, obtained from HLA-typed donors, made up an early data release.

General observations from the study: Over 150 TCR beta chains were listed as cytomegalovirus-associated. TCR beta sequences numbering around 15,000 were associated with HLA alleles at 0.05 false discovery rate in a later analysis.

A remark on this clone: The target antigen is unknown.

Healthy individuals who donated bone marrow served as the donors. PCR amplification relied on 60 Vbeta primers (plus 13 Jbeta primers). The assay was immunoSEQ multiplex PCR, and TCRdb's table has in-frame clones only and misses some. Found here are 150,000 to 200,000 clones, about 80% of them singletons; the top ten hold 2% to 2.5%. This CDR3 is 15 amino acids long. Germline CDR1 reads SGHTS; CDR2 reads YDEGEE. The V gene lost 5 bases and the J gene lost 3 bases, with 18 bases spanning the gap. The sequence came from a woman aged 30 to 39 in good health and CMV-seropositive. Material: PBMCs. V and J are TRBV5-8 and TRBJ2-7; D may be TRBD2 (6 bases). DNA for the CDR3: TGTGCCAGCAGTCGTCGGTCAGCCGGGGGCTACGAGCAGTACTTC. Translation gives CASSRRSAGGYEQYF.